This T cell receptor (beta chain) stems from a study of T cells in Graves' hyperthyroidism and ophthalmopathy. Study-wide findings and caveats: Blood shared most expanded thyroid clonotypes above 0.001.

This CDR3 region has 14 residues. Germline CDR1 SNHLY, CDR2 FYNNEI. V gave up 0 bases and J gave up 8 bases, with 13 bases separating them. Each patient was aged 18 to 65 and had newly diagnosed hyperthyroidism of under 2 months' duration. This clonotype was observed many times. No antigen is known for it. It was RNA transcripts that yielded the amplified TCR beta CDR3 regions. The study used the HTBI primer set for a first-round RT-PCR of the TCR CDR3. TCRdb re-called the multiplex PCR reads with MiXCR, one entry per CDR3 protein. Among more than 40,000 distinct CDR3 sequences listed, around 49% were seen once.

The chain carries TRBV2 and TRBJ1-2, with D perhaps TRBD1 (5 bases). This TCR derives from a woman in her forties or fifties with Graves' hyperthyroidism. The sample taken for sequencing was peripheral blood or thyroid tissue (not recorded which). The CDR3 here is CASSEALRGEGYTF. In nucleotides, the CDR3 is TGTGCCAGCAGTGAAGCGCTTCGAGGGGAAGGCTACACCTTC.